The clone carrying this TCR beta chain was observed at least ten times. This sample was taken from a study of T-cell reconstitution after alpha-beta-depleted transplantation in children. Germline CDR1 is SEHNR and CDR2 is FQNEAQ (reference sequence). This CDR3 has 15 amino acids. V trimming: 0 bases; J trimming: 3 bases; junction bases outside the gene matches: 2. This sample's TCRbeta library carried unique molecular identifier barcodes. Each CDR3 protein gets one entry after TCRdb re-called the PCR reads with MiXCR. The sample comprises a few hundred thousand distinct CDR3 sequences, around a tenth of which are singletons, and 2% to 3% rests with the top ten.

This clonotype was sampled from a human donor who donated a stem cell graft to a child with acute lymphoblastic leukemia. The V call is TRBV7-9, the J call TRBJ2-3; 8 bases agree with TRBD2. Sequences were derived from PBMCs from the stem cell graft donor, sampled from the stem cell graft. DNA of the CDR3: TGTGCCAGCAGCTTAGCCAGCGGGAGAACAGATACGCAGTATTTT. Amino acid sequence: CASSLASGRTDTQYF.